The clone carrying this T cell receptor beta chain was counted a few times. The data originate from a study of blood T cell repertoires in COVID-19. Study details: Some COVID-19 samples were acute and others convalescent; all came from the United States, Italy and Spain. Sample material is recorded as cDNA or gDNA derived from T cells, B-cell-depleted T cells, or PBMCs.

Per the original data handling: Estimates of nucleated cell counts were drawn from the amplification of reference gene primers. Sequencing was performed with immunoSEQ multiplex PCR; in TCRdb, only in-frame clones are kept and a portion is missing. That table gives V, J and clone size, and the DNA gave D and trimming. The sample lists some 150,000 clones; roughly 80% were seen once. The CDR3 is 15 residues long. Germline loops: CDR1 SGDLS, CDR2 YYNGEE. V was cut by 2 bases and J by 4 bases, with 15 bases left in between. This sequence joins TRBV9 and TRBJ1-1; TRBD1 is a possible D gene (5 bases). The sequenced material came from peripheral blood. The receptor comes from a woman aged 45-65 years with active or convalescent COVID-19. In nucleotides, the CDR3 is TGTGCCAGCAGCGTGGGGGGGTCTCGTGCCACTGAAGCTTTCTTT. It codes for CASSVGGSRATEAFF.